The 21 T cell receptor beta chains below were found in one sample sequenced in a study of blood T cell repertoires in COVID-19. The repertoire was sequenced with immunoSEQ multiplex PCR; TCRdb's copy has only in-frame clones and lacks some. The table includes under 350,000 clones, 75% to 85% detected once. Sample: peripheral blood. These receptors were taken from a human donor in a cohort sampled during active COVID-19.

In nucleotides, the CDR3 is TGCGCCAGCAGCTTGGGCGGCACGTATAGCACAGATACGCAGTATTTT. It translates to CASSLGGTYSTDTQYF. This rearrangement joins TRBV5-1 to TRBJ2-3; no clear D gene. This CDR3 spans 16 amino acids. Germline CDR1 and CDR2: SGHRS and YFSETQ. V was clipped by 0 bases and J by 0 bases, with 11 bases between them.

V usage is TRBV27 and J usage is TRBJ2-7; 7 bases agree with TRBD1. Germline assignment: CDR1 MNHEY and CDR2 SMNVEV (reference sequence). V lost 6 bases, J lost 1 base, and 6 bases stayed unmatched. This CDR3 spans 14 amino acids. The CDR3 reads CASRIQGKSYEQYF. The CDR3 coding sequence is TGTGCCAGCAGAATACAGGGGAAATCCTACGAGCAGTACTTC.

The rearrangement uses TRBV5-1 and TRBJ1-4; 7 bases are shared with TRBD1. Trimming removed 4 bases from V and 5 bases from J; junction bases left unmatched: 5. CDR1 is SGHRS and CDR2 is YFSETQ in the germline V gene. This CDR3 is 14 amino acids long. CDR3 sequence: CASSPVGQNEKLFF. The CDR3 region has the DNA TGCGCCAGCAGCCCAGTGGGACAGAATGAAAAACTGTTTTTT. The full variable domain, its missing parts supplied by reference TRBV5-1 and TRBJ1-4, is KAGVTQTPRYLIKTRGQQVTLSCSPISGHRSVSWYQQTPGQGLQFLFEYFSETQRNKGNFPGRFSGRQFSNSRSEMNVSTLELGDSALYLCASSPVGQNEKLFFGSGTQLSVL.

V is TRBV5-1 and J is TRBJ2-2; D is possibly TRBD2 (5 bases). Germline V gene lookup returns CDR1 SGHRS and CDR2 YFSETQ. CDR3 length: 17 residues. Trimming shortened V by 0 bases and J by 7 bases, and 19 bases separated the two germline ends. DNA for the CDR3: TGCGCCAGCAGCTTGGCCGGGTCTAGAGGGATCGGCGGGGAGCTGTTTTTT. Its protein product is CASSLAGSRGIGGELFF.

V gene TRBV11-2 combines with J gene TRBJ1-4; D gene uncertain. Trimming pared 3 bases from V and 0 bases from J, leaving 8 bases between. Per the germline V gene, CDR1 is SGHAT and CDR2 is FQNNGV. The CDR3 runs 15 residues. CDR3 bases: TGTGCCAGCAGCTTCCCCGTTGCAACTAATGAAAAACTGTTTTTT. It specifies CASSFPVATNEKLFF.

The CDR3 reads CASSEVSLTLYNSPLHF. CDR3 in DNA: TGTGCCAGCAGTGAAGTCAGTTTAACCCTCTATAATTCACCCCTCCACTTT. The chain combines TRBV6-1 with TRBJ1-6; unclear D gene. V was cut by 1 base and J by 3 bases, with 13 bases left in between. This CDR3 is built from 17 residues. From germline, CDR1 is MNHNS and CDR2 SASEGT.

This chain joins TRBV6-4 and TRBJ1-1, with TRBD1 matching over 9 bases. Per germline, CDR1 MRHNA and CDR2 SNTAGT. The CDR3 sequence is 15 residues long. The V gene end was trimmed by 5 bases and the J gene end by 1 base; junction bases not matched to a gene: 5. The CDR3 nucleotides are TGTGCCAGCAGTAAGGACAGGGGATCGAACACTGAAGCTTTCTTT. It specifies CASSKDRGSNTEAFF.

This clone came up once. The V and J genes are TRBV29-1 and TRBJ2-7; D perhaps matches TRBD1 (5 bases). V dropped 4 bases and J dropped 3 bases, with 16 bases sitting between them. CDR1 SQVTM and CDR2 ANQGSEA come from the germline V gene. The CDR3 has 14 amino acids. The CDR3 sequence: CSVADKLERYEQYF. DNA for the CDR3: TGCAGCGTTGCGGACAAGCTAGAGCGCTACGAGCAGTACTTC.

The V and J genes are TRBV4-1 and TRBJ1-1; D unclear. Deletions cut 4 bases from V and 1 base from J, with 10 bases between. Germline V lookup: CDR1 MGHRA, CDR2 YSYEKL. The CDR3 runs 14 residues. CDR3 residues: CASSLLDTNTEAFF. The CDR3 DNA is TGCGCCAGCAGCCTTTTAGACACGAACACTGAAGCTTTCTTT.

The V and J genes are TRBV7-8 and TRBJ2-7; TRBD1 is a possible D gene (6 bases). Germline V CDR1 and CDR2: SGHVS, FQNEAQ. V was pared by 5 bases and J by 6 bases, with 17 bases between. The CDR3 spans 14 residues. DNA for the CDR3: TGTGCCAGCAGCATGATTGTCGGGACATCCGAGCAGTACTTC. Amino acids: CASSMIVGTSEQYF. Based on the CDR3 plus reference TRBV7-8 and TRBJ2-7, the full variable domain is GAGVSQSPRYKVAKRGQDVALRCDPISGHVSLFWYQQALGQGPEFLTYFQNEAQLDKSGLPSDRFFAERPEGSVSTLKIQRTQQEDSAVYLCASSMIVGTSEQYFGPGTRLTVT.

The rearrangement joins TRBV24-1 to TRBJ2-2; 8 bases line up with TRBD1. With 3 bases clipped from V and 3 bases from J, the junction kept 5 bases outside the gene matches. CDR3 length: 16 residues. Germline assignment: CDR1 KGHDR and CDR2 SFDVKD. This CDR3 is CATSDPDRVDTGELFF. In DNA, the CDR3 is TGTGCCACCAGTGATCCGGACAGGGTCGACACCGGGGAGCTGTTTTTT.

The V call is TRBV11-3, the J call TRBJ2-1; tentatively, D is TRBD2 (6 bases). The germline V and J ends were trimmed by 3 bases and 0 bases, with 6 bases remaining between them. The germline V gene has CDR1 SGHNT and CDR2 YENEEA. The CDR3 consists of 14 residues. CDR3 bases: TGTGCCAGCAGCTTGGGGGGCTCCTACAATGAGCAGTTCTTC. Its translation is CASSLGGSYNEQFF.

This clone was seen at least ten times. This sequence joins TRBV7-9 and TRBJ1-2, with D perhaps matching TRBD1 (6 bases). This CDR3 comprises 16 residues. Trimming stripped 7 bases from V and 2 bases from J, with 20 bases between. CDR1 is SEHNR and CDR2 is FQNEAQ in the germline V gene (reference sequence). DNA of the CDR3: TGTGCCAGCACCCTCGTAATTGGACAGTTAAACTATGGCTACACCTTC. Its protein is CASTLVIGQLNYGYTF.

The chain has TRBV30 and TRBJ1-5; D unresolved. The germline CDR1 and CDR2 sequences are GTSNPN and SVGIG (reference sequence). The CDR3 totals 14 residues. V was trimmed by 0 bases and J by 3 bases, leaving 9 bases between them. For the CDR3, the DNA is TGTGCCTGGAGTGTACCTGAGGTCAATCAGCCCCAGCATTTT. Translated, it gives CAWSVPEVNQPQHF.

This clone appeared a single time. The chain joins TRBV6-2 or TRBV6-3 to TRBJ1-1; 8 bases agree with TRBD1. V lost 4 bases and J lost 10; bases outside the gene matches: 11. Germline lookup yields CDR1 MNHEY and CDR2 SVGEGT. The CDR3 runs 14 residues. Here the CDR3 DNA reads TGTGCCAGCAGTTGGACGACAGGGGTAGGAGGAGCTTTCTTT. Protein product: CASSWTTGVGGAFF.

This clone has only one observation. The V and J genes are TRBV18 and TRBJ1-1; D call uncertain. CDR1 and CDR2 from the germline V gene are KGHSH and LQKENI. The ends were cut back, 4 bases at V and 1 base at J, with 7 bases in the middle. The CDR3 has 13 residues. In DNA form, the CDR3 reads TGTGCCAGCTCACAGGCGGGGAACACTGAAGCTTTCTTT. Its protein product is CASSQAGNTEAFF.

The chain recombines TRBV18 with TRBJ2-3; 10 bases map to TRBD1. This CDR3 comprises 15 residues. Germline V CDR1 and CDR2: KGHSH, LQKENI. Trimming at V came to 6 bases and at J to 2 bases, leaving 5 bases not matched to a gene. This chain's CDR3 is CASSSGQGNTDTQYF. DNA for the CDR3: TGTGCCAGCTCTTCGGGACAGGGGAACACAGATACGCAGTATTTT.

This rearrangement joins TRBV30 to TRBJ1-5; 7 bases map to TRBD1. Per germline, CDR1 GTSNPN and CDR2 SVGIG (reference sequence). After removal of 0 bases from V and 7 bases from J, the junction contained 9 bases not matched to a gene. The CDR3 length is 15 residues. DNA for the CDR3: TGTGCCTGGAGTGTACTACACAGGGGTGGACAGCCCCAGCATTTT. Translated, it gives CAWSVLHRGGQPQHF.

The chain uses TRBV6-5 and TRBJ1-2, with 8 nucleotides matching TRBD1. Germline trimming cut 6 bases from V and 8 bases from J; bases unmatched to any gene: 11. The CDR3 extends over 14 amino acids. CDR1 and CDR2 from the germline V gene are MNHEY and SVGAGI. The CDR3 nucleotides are TGTGCCAGCAGGAGGACAGGGAAGTTTAGCGGCTACACCTTC. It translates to CASRRTGKFSGYTF.

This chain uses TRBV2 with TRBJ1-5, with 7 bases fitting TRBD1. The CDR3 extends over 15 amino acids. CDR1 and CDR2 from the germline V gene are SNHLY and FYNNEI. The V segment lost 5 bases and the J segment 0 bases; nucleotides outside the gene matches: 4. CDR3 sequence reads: CASSMTGSSNQPQHF. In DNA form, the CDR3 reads TGTGCCAGCAGTATGACAGGGAGTAGCAATCAGCCCCAGCATTTT.

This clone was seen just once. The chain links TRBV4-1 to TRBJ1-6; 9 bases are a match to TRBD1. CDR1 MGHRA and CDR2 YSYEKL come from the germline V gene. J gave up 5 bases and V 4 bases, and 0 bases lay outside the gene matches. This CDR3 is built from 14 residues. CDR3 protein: CASSRTGDNSPLHF. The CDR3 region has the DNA TGCGCCAGCAGCCGGACAGGGGATAATTCACCCCTCCACTTT.